This T cell receptor beta chain comes out of a study of control samples from healthy donors and cancer patients. CDR1 and CDR2 (germline): SNHLY, FYNNEI. There are 13 residues in the CDR3. Trimming pared 4 bases from V and 6 bases from J, leaving 12 bases between. The data were produced by immunoSEQ multiplex PCR, yet TCRdb's version contains in-frame clones alone and is incomplete. The data show some 120,000 clones, approximately 90% seen once. The receptor was isolated from a man aged 18 to 29 in good health. This chain links TRBV2 with TRBJ1-2; no firm D call. Sequenced: blood. The CDR3 sequence is CASSGNILDGYTF. The DNA of the CDR3 is TGTGCCAGCAGTGGAAACATCCTCGATGGCTACACCTTC.